This T cell receptor (beta chain) was recovered during a study of cytomegalovirus exposure and HLA in healthy donors (dated by TCRdb to about 2017). For the wider study: In an earlier analysis of 550 to 750 of the donors, approximately 260 Gb of sequence data and some 120 million unique TCR beta sequences from 150 million to 200 million T cells were reported. The number of donors typed differed by locus, with about 629-630 for A, B, C, DRB1 and DQB1, around 500 for DQA1, 600 to 610 for DPA1, and under 490 for DPB1. Alongside the repertoire data, information on donor age, sex, ethnicity and CMV serostatus was compiled. A later analysis re-analyzed previously published TCR beta repertoires from 500 to 700 donors and added high-resolution HLA genotyping to study TCR occurrence patterns. Roughly five DR-DQ haplotypes were treated as single units for association and clustering because of strong linkage in the cohort. The T cell repertoires of under 700 subjects were profiled by immunosequencing and related to cytomegalovirus serostatus. Both class I and class II loci were covered by HLA typing, at four-digit resolution. Every repertoire in the discovery cohort had been generated on one and the same sequencing platform. The later analysis used no new phenotypic data to find candidate immune exposures, relying instead on TCR beta sequences and their occurrence across donors. High-throughput TCR immunosequencing, statistical association of individual TCRs with disease status, and machine learning were combined to predict cytomegalovirus infection status. On average, around 230,000 unique TCR beta nucleotide sequences were sequenced per donor among 398 genotyped donors of the cohort, with 15% to 20% of those sequences being non-productive. The aim of the study was to test whether cataloging public T cell receptors could identify signatures of past pathogen exposure. An earlier analysis of approximately 640 of the donors applied high-throughput TCR beta sequencing to assess whether each TCR beta V gene segment acted as functional or pseudogenic. Of the roughly 410 genotyped donors, roughly 80% were placed in the genetic ancestry cluster associated with self-reported Caucasian donors. About 320 gigabases of sequencing data and approximately 84 million unique TCR sequences were included in an early release covering 550 to 800 HLA-typed donors. In a later genetic analysis, genome-wide SNP genotypes for about three fifths of the roughly 670 donors were used, and that subset was treated as a discovery cohort. Along with the roughly 700-subject first cohort, a separate validation cohort of around 110 different subjects was used.

The investigation overall reported the following: Roughly uniform sequencing depth across donors was assumed in presence/absence analyses, although this assumption may not hold. Linkage disequilibrium might explain the correlated functional status among segregating V segments, but an unknown experimental factor could not be excluded. A few of the identified cytomegalovirus-associated TCR beta chains were confirmed in vitro to be specific for cytomegalovirus antigens. The classifier was reported to diagnose cytomegalovirus status with high specificity and sensitivity in both the original cohort and the validation cohort. It was suggested by the authors that the approach could potentially be generalized to other disease states and immunological phenotypes. A cluster of highly shared sequence variants was judged likely to be a technical artifact of the sequencing pipeline. A further reported finding was that TCR beta sequences accurately predicted the HLA-A and HLA-B alleles for most subjects in the first cohort. Most TCR sequences were observed very rarely across donors, whereas some public TCRs were present in many individuals. At a false discovery rate of 0.05, a later analysis linked approximately 18,000 TCR beta sequences to specific HLA alleles. Roughly 17 rarely observed V segments, including chromosome 9 orphons, were excluded from the earlier analysis of several hundred of the donors because counts were too low. In a later analysis, HLA-associated TCR beta chains showed more clonal expansion and lower generation probabilities than non-associated chains that were equally common. The study gave a list of some 150 TCR beta chains associated with cytomegalovirus. In this cohort, only TCR beta chains were sequenced, and detectable features were limited by the absence of alpha or paired-chain data. The only immune exposure information available for the cohort was CMV serostatus. An association between a missense DCLRE1C variant and V-gene and J-gene trimming of TCR beta chains was found in a later genetic analysis and replicated in an independent cohort. According to a later analysis, most CMV-associated TCR beta chains appeared to be HLA-restricted, and the HLA associations seemed to be driven largely by CMV exposure. In a later analysis, the rate of TCR association differed among HLA loci, with DRB1 alleles having the most associated TCRs and HLA-C alleles having the fewest. Some IMGT-functional V segments, including TRBV6-2 and TRBV6-3, could not be distinguished by the 87-base-pair reads and were therefore excluded. Assigning TCR associations to individual alleles was difficult when HLA alleles, especially DR and DQ, strongly co-occurred. In a later genetic analysis, fewer N-insertions in productive TCRs were reported among donors in an Asian-associated ancestry cluster than the roughly 700-donor mean. A later analysis reported that several top co-occurrence clusters appeared linked to parvovirus B19, influenza, CMV and Epstein-Barr virus. HLA typing was unavailable for some donors at each locus, so association tests used only the typed subset. In an earlier analysis of 587 of the donors, most TCR beta V segments appeared in productive rearrangements about 87% or about 30% of the time, broadly matching IMGT annotations.

Per the germline V gene, KGHSH is the CDR1 and LQKENI is the CDR2. V is pared back by 4 bases and J by 4 bases, with 11 bases lying between the germline termini. The CDR3 starts with the cysteine, ends with the phenylalanine, and has 13 residues. Only the CDR3 portion is preserved as DNA: 39 bases, with reading frame beginning at the first base. Libraries were constructed by the immunoSEQ multiplex PCR assay. For the multiplex PCR, a mixture combining 60 forward primers for TCR Vbeta segments and 13 reverse primers for TCR Jbeta segments was used. Amplification of the CDR3 region of rearranged TCR beta genes was performed with a multiplex PCR assay on genomic DNA. The Illumina HiSeq System was used to sequence the amplified TCR beta libraries as 87-base-pair reads. On the study's bioinformatics: Across the roughly 640 repertoires, a later analysis counted some 80 million unique TCR beta chains, some 11 million of which were shared by at least two donors. To remove PCR and sequencing errors, raw reads were error-corrected and collapsed into unique sequences using a nearest-neighbor algorithm that merged closely related sequences. To assign V, D and J gene segments, CDR3 sequences were aligned to IMGT reference sequences. For a sequence to be retained, a match of at least six nucleotides to both a V gene segment and a J gene segment was required. Rearrangements were classified as productive when the CDR3 lacked stop codons and remained in frame with V and J, and all other rearrangements were classified as non-productive. Following IMGT convention, CDR3 was defined as the stretch from the second conserved V-encoded cysteine to the conserved J-encoded phenylalanine. In an earlier analysis of around 640 of the donors, sequences lacking an unambiguous match to a single V gene segment were excluded. An earlier analysis of a few hundred of the donors called V segments functional above 56.7% productive rearrangements and segregating when the between-donor standard deviation exceeded 5%. A statistical classification framework was built for diagnosing cytomegalovirus status from the catalog of TCR beta chain sequences. V and J gene assignment, in a later analysis, came from comparing TCR nucleotide sequences with IMGT/GENE-DB human TR gene sequences. The TCRdist pipeline was used in a later analysis to assign CDR3 sequences and most-parsimonious VDJ recombination scenarios. In a later analysis, every TCR beta chain was defined by the combination of its CDR3 amino acid sequence and its V-gene family, and reads without a unique V-gene family were dropped. As a way to deal with suspected cross-contamination and a sequencing artifact, a later analysis dropped 640 or so nucleotide sequences that were highly shared and had low generation probability. In a later analysis, a clonal expansion index for each public chain was calculated from normalized within-repertoire ranks of inferred template counts. In a later analysis, generation probabilities were computed using a VDJ recombination model fitted to out-of-frame rearrangements, and the results were checked against IGoR. Hypergeometric tests were used in a later analysis to score TCR-TCR, TCR-HLA and TCR-CMV co-occurrence, with a repertoire-size bias correction applied to the TCR pairs. In a later analysis, false discovery rates were estimated by permuting HLA or CMV assignments 20 times. In a later analysis, co-occurring TCRs were grouped using DBSCAN, with TCRdist sequence similarity added in when clustering inside HLA-allele-positive subsets. Repertoires with fewer than 30,000 or more than 120,000 public chains, plus five repertoires with anomalous nucleotide sharing, were excluded from co-occurrence clustering. TCRdb obtained this table from immuneACCESS and retained in-frame rearrangements with V and J assigned. These tables miss some clones; where compared with another copy, unresolved V genes account for less than half of the shortfall, and the remainder is unexplained. V, J and clone size are taken as reported in that table, and D and trimming were inferred from the DNA itself. The sample contains about 260,000 clones, 70% to 90% of them found a single time. The top ten clonotypes cover about 2% of the sample.

To note about this clone: Its antigen remains undetermined. No quality values exist for individual bases; no much larger clone is one base distant.

The cohort was made up of 666 healthy bone marrow donors. Cohort members were all nominally healthy when sampled, although unrecorded immune exposures were likely present. The donor was CMV seropositive and belonged to the group of 250 to 350 seropositive cohort members. Every donor gave a peripheral blood sample, and the peripheral blood mononuclear cells from that sample were used for TCR beta sequencing. Genomic DNA was extracted from the blood cell samples with the Qiagen DNeasy Blood Extraction Kit. Recombination connected TRBV18 to TRBJ2-7; the D gene is perhaps TRBD1, on 6 matching bases. This receptor was obtained from a woman between 35 and 50 years old in good health and CMV-seropositive. Specimen: PBMCs. The nucleotide sequence reads as follows: TGTGCCAGCTCACTACAGGGATTATACGAGCAGTACTTC. The resulting protein is CASSLQGLYEQYF.